This entry features one T cell receptor (beta chain) sequence. This entry is derived from a study of blood T cell repertoires in COVID-19. Study context: Acute and convalescent COVID-19 samples came from the United States, Italy and Spain. The analysed material was cDNA or gDNA that came from T cells, B-cell-depleted T cells, or PBMCs.

This CDR3 has 15 amino acids. Germline CDR1 SGHVS, CDR2 FNYEAQ. With V trimmed by 4 bases and J by 0 bases, 3 bases remained unmatched. In the original workflow: For nucleated cells, counts were estimated from reference gene primer amplification. Libraries were prepared by immunoSEQ multiplex PCR; TCRdb keeps only in-frame clonotypes and omits some of them. The DNA was the basis for D and trimming; V, J and clone size are from that table. The table shows about 200,000 clones, with 80% to 90% occurring only once. The sequenced sample was peripheral blood. The sequence was collected from a man between 40 and 49 years old with acute or convalescent COVID-19. J is TRBJ2-1 and V is TRBV7-6, with 7 bases that match TRBD1. The CDR3 loop is CASSSGQHSYNEQFF. For the CDR3, the DNA is TGTGCCAGCAGCTCGGGACAGCACTCCTACAATGAGCAGTTCTTC.